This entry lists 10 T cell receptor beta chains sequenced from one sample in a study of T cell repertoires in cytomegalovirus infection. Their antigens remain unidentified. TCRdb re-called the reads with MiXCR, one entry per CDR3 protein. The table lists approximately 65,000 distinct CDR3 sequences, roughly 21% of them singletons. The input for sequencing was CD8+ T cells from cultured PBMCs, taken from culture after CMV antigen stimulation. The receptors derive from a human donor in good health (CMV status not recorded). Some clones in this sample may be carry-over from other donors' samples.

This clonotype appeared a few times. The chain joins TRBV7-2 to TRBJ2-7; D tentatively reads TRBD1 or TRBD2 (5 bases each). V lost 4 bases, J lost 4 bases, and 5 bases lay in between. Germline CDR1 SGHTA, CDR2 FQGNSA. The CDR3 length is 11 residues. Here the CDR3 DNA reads TGTGCCAGCAGCTGGGGGTACGAGCAGTACTTC. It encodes CASSWGYEQYF.

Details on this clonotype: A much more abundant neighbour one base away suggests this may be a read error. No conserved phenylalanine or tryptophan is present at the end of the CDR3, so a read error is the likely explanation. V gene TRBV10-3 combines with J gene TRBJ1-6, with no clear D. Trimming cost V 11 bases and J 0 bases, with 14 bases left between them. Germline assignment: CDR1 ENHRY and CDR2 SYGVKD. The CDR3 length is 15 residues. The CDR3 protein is CAAKDGSSYNSPLHS. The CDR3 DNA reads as TGTGCCGCCAAGGACGGGAGCTCCTATAATTCACCCCTCCACTCT.

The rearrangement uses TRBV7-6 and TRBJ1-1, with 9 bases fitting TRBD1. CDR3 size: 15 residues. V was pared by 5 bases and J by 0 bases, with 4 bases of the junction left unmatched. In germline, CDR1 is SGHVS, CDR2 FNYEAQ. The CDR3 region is CASSPRDRVNTEAFF. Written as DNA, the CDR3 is TGTGCCAGCAGCCCGCGGGACAGGGTGAACACTGAAGCTTTCTTT.

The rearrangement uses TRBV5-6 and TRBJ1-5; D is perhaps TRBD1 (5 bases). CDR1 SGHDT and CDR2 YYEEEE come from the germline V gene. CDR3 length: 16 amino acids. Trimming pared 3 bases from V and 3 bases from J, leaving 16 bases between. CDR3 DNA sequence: TGTGCCAGCAGCTCGAGGGCAGGACACTCCAATCAGCCCCAGCATTTT. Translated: CASSSRAGHSNQPQHF. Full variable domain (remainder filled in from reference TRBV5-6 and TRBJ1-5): DAGVTQSPTHLIKTRGQQVTLRCSPKSGHDTVSWYQQALGQGPQFIFQYYEEEERQRGNFPDRFSGHQFPNYSSELNVNALLLGDSALYLCASSSRAGHSNQPQHFGDGTRLSIL.

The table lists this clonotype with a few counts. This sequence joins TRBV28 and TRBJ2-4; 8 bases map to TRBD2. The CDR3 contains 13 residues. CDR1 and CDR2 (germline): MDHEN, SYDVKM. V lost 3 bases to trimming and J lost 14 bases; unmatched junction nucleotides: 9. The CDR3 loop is CASSFGGPGLEYF. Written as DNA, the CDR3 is TGTGCCAGCAGTTTTGGGGGACCGGGACTAGAGTACTTC.

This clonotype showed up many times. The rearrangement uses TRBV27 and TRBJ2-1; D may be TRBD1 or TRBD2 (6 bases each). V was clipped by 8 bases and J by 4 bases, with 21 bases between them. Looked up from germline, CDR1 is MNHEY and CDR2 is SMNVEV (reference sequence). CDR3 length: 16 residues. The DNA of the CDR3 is TGTGCCAGCTCCACAGGGACTTTATCGTCTTACAATGAGCAGTTCTTC. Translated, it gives CASSTGTLSSYNEQFF.

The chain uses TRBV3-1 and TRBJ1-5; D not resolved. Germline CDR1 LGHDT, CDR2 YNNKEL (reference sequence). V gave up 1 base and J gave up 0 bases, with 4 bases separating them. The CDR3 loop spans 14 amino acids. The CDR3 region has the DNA TGTGCCAGCAGCCAAGGAGATAGCAATCAGCCCCAGCATTTT. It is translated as CASSQGDSNQPQHF.

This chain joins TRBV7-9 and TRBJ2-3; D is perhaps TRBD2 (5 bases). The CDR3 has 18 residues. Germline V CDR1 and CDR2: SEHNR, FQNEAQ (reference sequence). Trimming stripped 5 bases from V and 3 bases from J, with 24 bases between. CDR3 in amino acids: CASSPPLLTPRGTDTQYF. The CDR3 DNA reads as TGTGCCAGCAGCCCCCCCCTGCTTACGCCCAGAGGGACAGATACGCAGTATTTT.

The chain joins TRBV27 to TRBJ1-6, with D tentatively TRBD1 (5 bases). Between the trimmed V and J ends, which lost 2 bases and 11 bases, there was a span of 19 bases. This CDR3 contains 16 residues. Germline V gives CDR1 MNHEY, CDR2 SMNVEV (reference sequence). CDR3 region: CASSLGGRRGGAPLHF. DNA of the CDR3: TGTGCCAGCAGTTTAGGGGGTCGGCGGGGGGGAGCACCCCTCCACTTT.

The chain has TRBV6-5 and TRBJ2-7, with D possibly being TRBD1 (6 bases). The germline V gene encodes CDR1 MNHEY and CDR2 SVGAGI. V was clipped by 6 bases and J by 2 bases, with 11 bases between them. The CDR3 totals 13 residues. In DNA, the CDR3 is TGTGCCAGCAGCTCGGACAGCCCCTACGAGCAGTACTTC. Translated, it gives CASSSDSPYEQYF.